Listed here are 28 T cell receptor beta chains from one sample, sequenced in a study of cytomegalovirus exposure and HLA in healthy donors. Sequencing used immunoSEQ multiplex PCR; TCRdb keeps in-frame clones, though not all of them. The data hold roughly 140,000 clones, with roughly 89% observed a single time. Sequenced input: PBMCs. The origin of the receptors is a woman between 18 and 30 years old in good health and CMV-seropositive.

The genes are TRBV10-3 and TRBJ2-2, with D possibly matching TRBD1 (6 bases). The V end lost 8 bases, the J end lost 4 bases, and 8 bases lay between the germline ends. Germline CDR1 and CDR2: ENHRY and SYGVKD. CDR3 length: 12 residues. As DNA, the CDR3 is TGTGCCATCCAGGGGAGCACCGGGGAGCTGTTTTTT. Its protein product is CAIQGSTGELFF.

This chain uses TRBV5-6 with TRBJ2-7, with 9 positions matching TRBD2. This CDR3 is 14 amino acids long. Trimming took 7 bases from V and 4 from J; bases not matched to a gene: 9. Germline loops: CDR1 SGHDT, CDR2 YYEEEE. DNA for the CDR3: TGTGCCAGCTCCTGGGCGGGAGGGGTTTACGAGCAGTACTTC. Amino acids: CASSWAGGVYEQYF.

This chain connects TRBV10-3 to TRBJ1-1, with a weak D call TRBD1 (5 bases). The CDR3 has 12 amino acids. V lost 8 bases and J 8 bases, leaving 15 bases between the germline ends. Germline assignment: CDR1 ENHRY and CDR2 SYGVKD. The DNA of the CDR3 is TGTGCCATCGGGGGGACGGGGCTAGAAGCTTTCTTT. Its translation: CAIGGTGLEAFF.

The chain couples TRBV25-1 to TRBJ2-3; TRBD1 is a possible D gene (5 bases). V lost 1 base to trimming and J lost 4 bases, with 21 bases between them. The germline V gene encodes CDR1 MGHDK and CDR2 SYGVNS. This CDR3 region has 18 residues. The CDR3 region has the DNA TGTGCCAGCAGTGAATTGTTTCAGGGTGATAGCACAGCAGATACGCAGTATTTT. Its protein product is CASSELFQGDSTADTQYF.

The chain couples TRBV27 to TRBJ2-7; TRBD2 agrees at 9 bases. The CDR3 totals 15 residues. J was trimmed by 1 base and V by 4 bases; bases with no gene match: 5. CDR1 and CDR2 from the germline V gene are MNHEY and SMNVEV (reference sequence). CDR3 amino acids: CASSYRLADSYEQYF. CDR3 nucleotides: TGTGCCAGCAGTTACCGACTAGCGGATTCCTACGAGCAGTACTTC.

The chain uses TRBV2 and TRBJ2-1; TRBD1 matches at 7 bases. V was clipped by 4 bases and J by 6 bases; unmatched bases: 9. Germline loops: CDR1 SNHLY, CDR2 FYNNEI. CDR3 length: 15 residues. The DNA of the CDR3 is TGTGCCAGCAGTGTTGTGAGACAGGGTCCCAATGAGCAGTTCTTC. Its translation is CASSVVRQGPNEQFF.

This sequence joins TRBV18 and TRBJ1-5, with D perhaps TRBD1 (5 bases). The CDR3 totals 16 residues. Deletions cut 5 bases from V and 3 bases from J, with 17 bases between. Per germline, CDR1 KGHSH and CDR2 LQKENI. CDR3 bases: TGTGCCAGCTCATATGGCCGGCAGGGTTCCAATCAGCCCCAGCATTTT. As protein: CASSYGRQGSNQPQHF.

The rearrangement links TRBV15 to TRBJ1-5, with a weak D call TRBD1 (5 bases). From germline, CDR1 is LNHNV and CDR2 YYDKDF (reference sequence). The V gene lost 1 base and the J gene lost 4 bases, with 8 bases spanning the gap. The CDR3 spans 14 residues. The CDR3 region is CATSRAQANQPQHF. The CDR3 bases are TGTGCCACCAGCAGAGCACAGGCAAATCAGCCCCAGCATTTT.

J is TRBJ2-7 and V is TRBV6-5, with 13 bases identical to TRBD2. The trim removed 5 bases at V and 4 bases at J, leaving 5 bases unmatched. Germline loops: CDR1 MNHEY, CDR2 SVGAGI. This CDR3 spans 15 amino acids. In DNA form, the CDR3 reads TGTGCCAGCAGTCGGACTAGCGGGAGAAGGTACGAGCAGTACTTC. Amino acids: CASSRTSGRRYEQYF.

The gene calls are TRBV7-3 and TRBJ2-7, with TRBD1 matching over 7 bases. The CDR3 has 13 residues. Germline CDR1 and CDR2: SGHTA and FQGTGA. V gave up 4 bases and J gave up 6 bases; unmatched junction bases: 6. The CDR3 is CASSSSTGREQYF. The CDR3 nucleotides read TGTGCCAGCAGCTCCTCGACAGGGCGCGAGCAGTACTTC.

This clone was observed a single time. This sequence joins TRBV21-1 and TRBJ1-5; TRBD1 is the table's D call, not checked against the DNA. TRBV21-1 is annotated as a pseudogene. The CDR3 has 16 residues. CDR3 nucleotides: TGTGCCAGCAGCTTCCGGGACAGTGATAGCAATCAGCCCCAGCATTTT. This gives the protein CASSFRDSDSNQPQHF.

V usage is TRBV5-4 and J usage is TRBJ2-2; possible D gene TRBD2, 6 bases. The CDR3 is 15 amino acids. V was clipped by 5 bases and J by 4 bases, with 15 bases between them. The germline V gene encodes CDR1 SGHNT and CDR2 YYREEE (reference sequence). The CDR3 spells CASSLREPSTGELFF. DNA of the CDR3: TGTGCCAGCAGTTTACGGGAGCCGAGCACCGGGGAGCTGTTTTTT. Complete variable domain (other parts from reference TRBV5-4 and TRBJ2-2): ETGVTQSPTHLIKTRGQQVTLRCSSQSGHNTVSWYQQALGQGPQFIFQYYREEENGRGNFPPRFSGLQFPNYSSELNVNALELDDSALYLCASSLREPSTGELFFGEGSRLTVL.

This rearrangement joins TRBV6-5 to TRBJ2-7; D remains ambiguous. Germline values: CDR1 MNHEY, CDR2 SVGAGI. Trimming pared 0 bases from V and 3 bases from J, leaving 12 bases between. The CDR3 has 15 amino acids. The CDR3, as DNA: TGTGCCAGCAGTTACTCGATTGGTCAGAACTACGAGCAGTACTTC. Translating gives CASSYSIGQNYEQYF.

The chain joins TRBV4-2 to TRBJ2-7; 7 bases map to TRBD1. The germline CDR1 and CDR2 sequences are LGHNA and YNFKEQ. V dropped 4 bases and J dropped 6; count of bases not matched to a gene: 0. This CDR3 region has 11 residues. The CDR3 DNA reads as TGTGCCAGCAGCCGACAGGGCGAGCAGTACTTC. This encodes CASSRQGEQYF.

This clone was seen a few times. V usage is TRBV13 and J usage is TRBJ2-7; weak D call: TRBD2 (6 bases). V lost 1 base and J lost 0, with 10 bases in between. Germline assignment: CDR1 PRHDT and CDR2 FYEKMQ (reference sequence). The CDR3 spans 15 residues. The CDR3 sequence is CASSLAGVSSYEQYF. In DNA, the CDR3 is TGTGCCAGCAGCTTAGCGGGAGTGTCCTCCTACGAGCAGTACTTC.

Here the CDR3 DNA reads TGTGCCAGCAGCCGAGACAGGGGAGATACTGAAGCTTTCTTT. Amino acids: CASSRDRGDTEAFF. The chain uses TRBV27 and TRBJ1-1, with 8 bases identical to TRBD1. Germline V gene lookup returns CDR1 MNHEY and CDR2 SMNVEV (reference sequence). Trimming cost V 6 bases and J 5 bases; bases outside gene matches: 8. This CDR3 spans 14 amino acids.

V usage is TRBV28 and J usage is TRBJ2-1; 7 bases align to TRBD2. The V and J ends lost 10 bases and 8 bases, in that order; junction bases with no gene match: 8. Germline lookup yields CDR1 MDHEN and CDR2 SYDVKM. This CDR3 comprises 12 residues. In DNA, the CDR3 is TGTGCCACCACGACTAGCTGGCATGAGCAGTTCTTC. Protein: CATTTSWHEQFF.

This chain joins TRBV2 and TRBJ1-1; D not certain. The V end was cut by 8 bases, the J end by 4 bases, with 8 bases between. Germline values: CDR1 SNHLY, CDR2 FYNNEI. This CDR3 has 11 residues. As DNA, the CDR3 is TGTGCCAGCCTTGTGTTCACTGAAGCTTTCTTT. Translation gives CASLVFTEAFF. The variable domain in full, with the rest retrieved from reference TRBV2 and TRBJ1-1, is EPEVTQTPSHQVTQMGQEVILRCVPISNHLYFYWYRQILGQKVEFLVSFYNNEISEKSEIFDDQFSVERPDGSNFTLKIRSTKLEDSAMYFCASLVFTEAFFGQGTRLTVV.

This chain connects TRBV5-6 to TRBJ2-2; D is unresolved. The CDR3 sequence is 11 residues long. V was clipped by 2 bases and J by 6 bases, with 2 bases between them. Per the germline V gene, CDR1 is SGHDT and CDR2 is YYEEEE. The CDR3: CASSFAGELFF. The CDR3 DNA is TGTGCCAGCAGCTTCGCCGGGGAGCTGTTTTTT.

The J gene is TRBJ2-5, the V gene TRBV2, with 8 bases lining up with TRBD2. From germline, CDR1 is SNHLY and CDR2 FYNNEI. V was clipped by 6 bases and J by 1 base; unmatched bases: 19. The CDR3 runs to 19 residues. The CDR3 sequence: CASRVEGVAGYRIQETQYF. For the CDR3, the DNA is TGTGCCAGCAGAGTAGAGGGAGTAGCGGGGTACCGAATCCAAGAGACCCAGTACTTC.

Regarding this clone: One end of the junction is discordant with germline, which a read error may explain. This chain uses TRBV4-1 with TRBJ1-1; D is unclear. Germline CDR1 is MGHRA and CDR2 is YSYEKL. The CDR3 has 15 residues. The CDR3 sequence is CVSSSRLERSTEAFF. The CDR3 region has the DNA TGCGTCAGCAGCTCTCGATTGGAAAGGAGCACTGAAGCTTTCTTT.

The chain couples TRBV6-5 to TRBJ1-1; D is perhaps TRBD1 (5 bases). The CDR3 extends over 14 amino acids. Looked up from germline, CDR1 is MNHEY and CDR2 is SVGAGI. Trimming cost V 0 bases and J 13 bases, with 18 bases left between them. The chain's CDR3 is CASSYSGGGRGDFF. Here the CDR3 DNA reads TGTGCCAGCAGTTACTCGGGGGGAGGGCGCGGGGATTTCTTT.

In its sample, this clone was seen many times. The V and J genes are TRBV7-2 and TRBJ2-7, with 10 bases lining up with TRBD2. After removal of 1 base from V and 1 base from J, the junction contained 10 bases not matched to a gene. The CDR3 has 18 amino acids. Per the germline V gene, CDR1 is SGHTA and CDR2 is FQGNSA. CDR3 bases: TGTGCCAGCAGCTTAGTTGTGTGGCCTAGCGGGAGATCCTACGAGCAGTACTTC. As protein: CASSLVVWPSGRSYEQYF.

This chain links TRBV6-5 with TRBJ1-5; D is possibly TRBD1 (5 bases). The ends were cut back, 6 bases at V and 9 bases at J, with 15 bases in the middle. Per the germline V gene, CDR1 is MNHEY and CDR2 is SVGAGI. There are 13 residues in the CDR3. The CDR3 sequence: CASSLGKGRPQHF. In DNA form, the CDR3 reads TGTGCCAGCAGCCTAGGGAAGGGGCGGCCCCAGCATTTT.

The CDR3, as DNA: TGTGCCAGCAGTCGTGGCCTACGACAGGTACCTGTTATTGGCTACGAGCAGTACTTC. Protein product: CASSRGLRQVPVIGYEQYF. This chain connects TRBV7-9 to TRBJ2-7, with D possibly TRBD1 on 6 matching bases. The CDR3 is made up of 19 amino acids. With 6 bases removed from V and 3 bases from J, the gap between germline ends came to 30 bases. Germline lookup yields CDR1 SEHNR and CDR2 FQNEAQ (reference sequence).

The chain employs TRBV11-3 and TRBJ1-4, with 7 nucleotides matching TRBD1. The CDR3 loop spans 16 amino acids. CDR1 is SGHNT and CDR2 is YENEEA in the germline V gene. Trimming removed 5 bases from V and 5 bases from J; junction bases left unmatched: 11. CDR3 bases: TGTGCCAGCAGCCAAAGAACTGCAGGGGGGAATGAAAAACTGTTTTTT. It is translated as CASSQRTAGGNEKLFF.

The V gene is TRBV7-9, the J gene TRBJ2-7, with 8 bases lining up with TRBD2. Per the germline V gene, CDR1 is SEHNR and CDR2 is FQNEAQ (reference sequence). The CDR3 totals 16 residues. The J segment lost 0 bases and the V segment lost 1 base, leaving 5 bases of the junction unmatched. The CDR3 reads CASSLGERGSSYEQYF. CDR3 nucleotides: TGTGCCAGCAGCTTAGGCGAGCGGGGGAGCTCCTACGAGCAGTACTTC.

The chain employs TRBV7-3 and TRBJ2-5, with 7 bases lining up with TRBD2. Germline V gene sequence: CDR1 SGHTA, CDR2 FQGTGA. The CDR3 covers 15 residues. V shed 1 base and J 2 bases; nucleotides not matched to a gene: 4. CDR3 bases: TGTGCCAGCAGCTTAATTGCGGGAGTGCAAGAGACCCAGTACTTC. This gives the protein CASSLIAGVQETQYF.